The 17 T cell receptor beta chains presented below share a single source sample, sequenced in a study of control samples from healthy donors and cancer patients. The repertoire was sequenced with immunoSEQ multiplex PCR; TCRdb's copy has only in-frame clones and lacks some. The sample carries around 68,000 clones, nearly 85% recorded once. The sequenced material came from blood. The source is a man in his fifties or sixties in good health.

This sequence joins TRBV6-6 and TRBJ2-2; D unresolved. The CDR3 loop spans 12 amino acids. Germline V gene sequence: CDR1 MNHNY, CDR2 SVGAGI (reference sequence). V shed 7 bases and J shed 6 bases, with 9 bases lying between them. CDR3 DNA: TGTGCCAGCACCAAGGATTCCGGGGAGCTGTTTTTT. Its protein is CASTKDSGELFF.

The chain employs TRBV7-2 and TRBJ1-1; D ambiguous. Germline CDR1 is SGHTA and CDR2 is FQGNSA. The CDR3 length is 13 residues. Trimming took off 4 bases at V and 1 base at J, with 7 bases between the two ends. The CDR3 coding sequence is TGTGCCAGCAGCTACCGGCAGAACACTGAAGCTTTCTTT. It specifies CASSYRQNTEAFF. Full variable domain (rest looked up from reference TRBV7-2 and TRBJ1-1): GAGVSQSPSNKVTEKGKDVELRCDPISGHTALYWYRQSLGQGLEFLIYFQGNSAPDKSGLPSDRFSAERTGGSVSTLTIQRTQQEDSAVYLCASSYRQNTEAFFGQGTRLTVV.

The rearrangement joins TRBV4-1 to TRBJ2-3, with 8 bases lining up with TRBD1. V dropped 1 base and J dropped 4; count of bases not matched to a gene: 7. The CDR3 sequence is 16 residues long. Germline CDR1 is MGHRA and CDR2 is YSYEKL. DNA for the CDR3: TGCGCCAGCAGCCAAGTGGCCACAGGGGGGCCAGATACGCAGTATTTT. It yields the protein CASSQVATGGPDTQYF.

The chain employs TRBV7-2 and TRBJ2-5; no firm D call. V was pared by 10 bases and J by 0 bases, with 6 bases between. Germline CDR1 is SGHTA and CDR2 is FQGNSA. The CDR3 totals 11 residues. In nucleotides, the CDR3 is TGTGCCACCTACAACCAAGAGACCCAGTACTTC. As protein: CATYNQETQYF.

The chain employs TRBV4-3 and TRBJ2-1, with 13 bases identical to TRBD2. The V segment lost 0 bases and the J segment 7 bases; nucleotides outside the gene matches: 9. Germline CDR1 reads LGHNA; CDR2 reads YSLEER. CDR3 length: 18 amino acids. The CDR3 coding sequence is TGCGCCAGCAGCCAAGAAAGTTATAGGACTAGCGGGAGAAATGAGCAGTTCTTC. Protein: CASSQESYRTSGRNEQFF.

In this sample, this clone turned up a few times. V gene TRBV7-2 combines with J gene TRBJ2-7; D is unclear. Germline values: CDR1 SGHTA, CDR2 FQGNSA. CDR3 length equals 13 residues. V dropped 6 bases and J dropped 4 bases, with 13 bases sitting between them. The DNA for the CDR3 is TGTGCCAGCAGAGACCCTAACGAGTACGAGCAGTACTTC. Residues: CASRDPNEYEQYF.

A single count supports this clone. The CDR3 reads CASSLRRQAPHQPQHF. Here the CDR3 DNA reads TGTGCCAGCAGCTTGCGACGGCAGGCCCCTCATCAGCCCCAGCATTTT. This rearrangement joins TRBV5-6 to TRBJ1-5, with D uncertain. The CDR3 contains 16 residues. V lost 1 base, J lost 5 bases, and 16 bases lay in between. From germline, CDR1 is SGHDT and CDR2 YYEEEE.

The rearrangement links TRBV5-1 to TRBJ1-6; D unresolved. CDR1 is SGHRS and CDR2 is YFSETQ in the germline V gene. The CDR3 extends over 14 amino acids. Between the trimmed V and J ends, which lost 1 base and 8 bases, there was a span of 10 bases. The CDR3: CASSLMVGDSPLHF. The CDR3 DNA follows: TGCGCCAGCAGCTTGATGGTTGGGGATTCACCCCTCCACTTT.

CDR3 DNA: TGTGCCAGCAGCGACCAGGGTTACGAGCAGTACTTC. It yields the protein CASSDQGYEQYF. The chain combines TRBV6-5 with TRBJ2-7; D perhaps matches TRBD1 (5 bases). CDR1 MNHEY and CDR2 SVGAGI come from the germline V gene. The ends were cut back, 6 bases at V and 4 bases at J, with 10 bases in the middle. CDR3 length: 12 amino acids.

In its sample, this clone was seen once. Here the CDR3 reads CAISEPGAQYNEQFF. DNA of the CDR3: TGTGCCATCAGTGAGCCGGGCGCCCAATACAATGAGCAGTTCTTC. The chain joins TRBV10-3 to TRBJ2-1; D is ambiguous. Germline values: CDR1 ENHRY, CDR2 SYGVKD. Trimming cost V 2 bases and J 4 bases, with 12 bases left between them. The CDR3 has 15 amino acids.

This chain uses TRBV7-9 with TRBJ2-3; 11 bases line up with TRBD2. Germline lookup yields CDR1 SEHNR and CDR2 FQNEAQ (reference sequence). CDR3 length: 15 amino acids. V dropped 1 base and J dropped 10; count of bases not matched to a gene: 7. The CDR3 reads CASSLGLAGGRPQYF. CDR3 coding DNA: TGTGCCAGCAGCTTAGGGCTAGCGGGAGGCCGCCCGCAGTATTTT. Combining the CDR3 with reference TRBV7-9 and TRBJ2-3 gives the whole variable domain DTGVSQNPRHKITKRGQNVTFRCDPISEHNRLYWYRQTLGQGPEFLTYFQNEAQLEKSRLLSDRFSAERPKGSFSTLEIQRTEQGDSAMYLCASSLGLAGGRPQYFGPGTRLTVL.

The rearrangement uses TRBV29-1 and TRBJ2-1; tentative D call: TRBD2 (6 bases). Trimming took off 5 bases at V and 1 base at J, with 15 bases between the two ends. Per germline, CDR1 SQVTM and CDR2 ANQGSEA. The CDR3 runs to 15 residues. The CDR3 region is CSVRTGTLSYNEQFF. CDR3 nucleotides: TGCAGCGTTAGAACCGGGACTTTGTCCTACAATGAGCAGTTCTTC.

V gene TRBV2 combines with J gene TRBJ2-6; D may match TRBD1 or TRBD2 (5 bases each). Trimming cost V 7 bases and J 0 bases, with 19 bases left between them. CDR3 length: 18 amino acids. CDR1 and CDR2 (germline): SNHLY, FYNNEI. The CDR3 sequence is CASTAGGRQLSGANVLTF. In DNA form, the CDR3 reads TGTGCCAGCACTGCTGGGGGACGGCAACTCTCTGGGGCCAACGTCCTGACTTTC.

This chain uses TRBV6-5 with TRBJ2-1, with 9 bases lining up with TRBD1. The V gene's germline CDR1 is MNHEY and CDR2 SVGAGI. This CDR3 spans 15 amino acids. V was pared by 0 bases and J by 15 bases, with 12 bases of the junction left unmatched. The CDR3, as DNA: TGTGCCAGCAGTTACTCGATTACAGGGGGGGACAGGGCGTTCTTC. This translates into CASSYSITGGDRAFF.

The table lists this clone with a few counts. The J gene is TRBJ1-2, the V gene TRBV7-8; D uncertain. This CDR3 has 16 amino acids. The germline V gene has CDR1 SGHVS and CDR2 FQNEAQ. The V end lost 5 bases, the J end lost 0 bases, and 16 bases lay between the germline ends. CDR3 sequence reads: CASSPREGRANYGYTF. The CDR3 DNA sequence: TGTGCCAGCAGCCCACGGGAGGGTCGCGCTAACTATGGCTACACCTTC.

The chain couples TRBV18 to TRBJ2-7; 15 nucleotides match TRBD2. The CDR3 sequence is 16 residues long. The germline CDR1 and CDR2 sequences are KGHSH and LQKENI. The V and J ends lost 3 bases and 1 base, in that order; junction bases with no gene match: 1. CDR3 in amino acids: CASSPGLAGGSYEQYF. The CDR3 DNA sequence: TGTGCCAGCTCACCGGGACTAGCGGGAGGTTCCTACGAGCAGTACTTC.

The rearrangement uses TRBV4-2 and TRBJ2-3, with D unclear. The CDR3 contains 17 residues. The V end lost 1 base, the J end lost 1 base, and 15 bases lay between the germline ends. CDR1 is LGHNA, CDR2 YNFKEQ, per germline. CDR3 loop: CASSQVLATLGTDTQYF. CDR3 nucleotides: TGTGCCAGCAGCCAAGTTTTGGCGACTTTGGGCACAGATACGCAGTATTTT.